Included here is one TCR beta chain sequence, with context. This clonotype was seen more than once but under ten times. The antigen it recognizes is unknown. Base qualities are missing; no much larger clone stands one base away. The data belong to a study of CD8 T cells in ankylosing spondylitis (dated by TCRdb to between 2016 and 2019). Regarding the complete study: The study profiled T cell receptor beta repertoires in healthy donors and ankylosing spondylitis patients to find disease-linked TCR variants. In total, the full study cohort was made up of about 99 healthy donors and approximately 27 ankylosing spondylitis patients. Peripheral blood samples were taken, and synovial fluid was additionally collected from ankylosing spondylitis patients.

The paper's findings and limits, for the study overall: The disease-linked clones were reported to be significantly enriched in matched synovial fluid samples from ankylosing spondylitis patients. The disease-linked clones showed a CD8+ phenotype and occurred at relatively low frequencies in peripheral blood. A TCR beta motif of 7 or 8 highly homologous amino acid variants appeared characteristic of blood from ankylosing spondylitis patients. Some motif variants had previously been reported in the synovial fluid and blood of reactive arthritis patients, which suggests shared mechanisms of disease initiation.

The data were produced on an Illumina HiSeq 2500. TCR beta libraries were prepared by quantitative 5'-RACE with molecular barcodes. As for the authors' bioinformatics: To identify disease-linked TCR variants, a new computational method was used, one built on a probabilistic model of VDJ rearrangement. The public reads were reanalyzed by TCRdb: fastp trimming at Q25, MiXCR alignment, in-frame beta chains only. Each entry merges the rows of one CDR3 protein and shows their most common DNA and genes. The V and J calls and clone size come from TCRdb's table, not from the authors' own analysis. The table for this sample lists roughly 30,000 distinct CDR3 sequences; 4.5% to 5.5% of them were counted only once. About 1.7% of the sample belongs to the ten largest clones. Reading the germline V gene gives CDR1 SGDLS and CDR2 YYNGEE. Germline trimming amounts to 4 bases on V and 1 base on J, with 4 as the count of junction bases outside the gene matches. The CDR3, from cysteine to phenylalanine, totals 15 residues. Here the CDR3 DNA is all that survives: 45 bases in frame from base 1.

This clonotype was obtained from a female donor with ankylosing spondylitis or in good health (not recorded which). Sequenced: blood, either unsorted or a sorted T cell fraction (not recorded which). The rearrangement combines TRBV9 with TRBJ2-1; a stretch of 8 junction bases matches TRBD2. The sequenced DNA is TGTGCCAGCAGCACACTAGCGGAATCCTACAATGAGCAGTTCTTC. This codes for CASSTLAESYNEQFF.